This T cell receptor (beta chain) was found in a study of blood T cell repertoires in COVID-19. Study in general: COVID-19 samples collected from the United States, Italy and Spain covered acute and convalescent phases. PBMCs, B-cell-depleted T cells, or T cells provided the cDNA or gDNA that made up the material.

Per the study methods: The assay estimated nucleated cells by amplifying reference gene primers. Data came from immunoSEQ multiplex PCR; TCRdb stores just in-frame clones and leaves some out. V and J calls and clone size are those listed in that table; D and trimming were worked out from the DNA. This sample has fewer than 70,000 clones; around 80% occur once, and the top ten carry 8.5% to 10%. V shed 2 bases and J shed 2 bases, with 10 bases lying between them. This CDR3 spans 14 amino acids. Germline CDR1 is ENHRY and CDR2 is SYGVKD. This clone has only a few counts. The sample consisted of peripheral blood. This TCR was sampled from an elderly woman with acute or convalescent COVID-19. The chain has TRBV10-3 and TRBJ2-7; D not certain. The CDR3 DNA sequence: TGTGCCATCAGTGAGGGCCCCAGGACCTACGAGCAGTACTTC. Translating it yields CAISEGPRTYEQYF.